These T cell receptor beta chains were read from a single sample in a study of blood T cell repertoires in COVID-19. Libraries were prepared by immunoSEQ multiplex PCR; TCRdb keeps only in-frame clonotypes and omits some of them. The data show 100,000 to 150,000 clones, approximately 74% seen once. The specimen sequenced was peripheral blood. The source of these receptors is a man between 60 and 75 years old with acute or convalescent COVID-19. CDR3s include the opening cysteine and the closing phenylalanine or tryptophan.

length	V	J	CDR3
14	TRBV7-3	TRBJ2-2	CASSLDRYTGELFF
15	TRBV7-9	TRBJ1-4	CASSLLGAEGEKLFF
13	TRBV6-1	TRBJ2-7	CASSEVRIYEQYF
17	TRBV5-1	TRBJ1-1	CASSLGTWGRSLTEAFF
12	TRBV6-5	TRBJ1-2	CASSDPGKGYTF
17	TRBV3-1/TRBV3-2	TRBJ1-4	CASSPGQPRSSNEKLFF
15	TRBV6-5	TRBJ2-4	CASRAIAGGAGIQYF
15	TRBV27	TRBJ2-2	CASSLDRPNTGELFF
15	TRBV7-3	TRBJ1-1	CASSLLGQGNTEAFF
14	TRBV27	TRBJ1-1	CASKKGGANTEAFF
13	TRBV6-5	TRBJ1-5	CASGDRGNQPQHF
15	TRBV5-5	TRBJ2-1	CASSLEGTGHNEQFF
12	TRBV29-1	TRBJ1-5	CSVQQGNQPQHF
13	TRBV4-2	TRBJ1-1	CASRIGSIAEAFF
14	TRBV7-9	TRBJ2-3	CASSLSGYTDTQYF
13	TRBV7-9	TRBJ2-2	CASSLQGTGELFF
16	TRBV9	TRBJ2-7	CASSVGPREGQWEQYF
17	TRBV7-6	TRBJ2-7	CASSLASGAGGSYEQYF
16	TRBV5-1	TRBJ1-6	CASSWGPGQGASPLHF
14	TRBV27	TRBJ1-2	CASRPRGTFYGYTF
14	TRBV30	TRBJ1-2	CAWSIGVANYGYTF
17	TRBV23-1	TRBJ1-4	CASSQFPQGPTNEKLFF
15	TRBV5-1	TRBJ2-7	CASSLRGQGQYEQYF
15	TRBV2	TRBJ2-7	CASSELALSSYEQYF
14	TRBV19	TRBJ1-1	CASNSGHTNTEAFF
16	TRBV28	TRBJ1-2	CASSSAGRTHNYGYTF
18	TRBV4-2	TRBJ2-7	CASSQVGGSDRGSYEQYF
15	TRBV5-4	TRBJ1-1	CASSLDRGLNTEAFF
15	TRBV5-1	TRBJ1-2	CASSLLGATNYGYTF
16	TRBV4-1	TRBJ1-5	CASSQPVRGSNQPQHF
19	TRBV24-1	TRBJ2-6	CATSDSLRTGVSGANVLTF
14	TRBV6-5	TRBJ1-1	CASSHRGLAAEAFF
19	TRBV5-4	TRBJ1-2	CASSLGRRTGTGANYGYTF
16	TRBV4-1	TRBJ1-1	CASSQVNLIYFTEAFF
13	TRBV24-1	TRBJ2-7	CATSDSGQTKQYF
15	TRBV30	TRBJ2-3	CAWSGRGGGADTQYF
17	TRBV6-1	TRBJ2-3	CASSEVFNFHRTDTQYF